This TCR beta chain was observed in a study of tumor-infiltrating lymphocytes in primary liver carcinoma. Study information: Among the tumors, stages were T1-T3 N0M0 and sizes roughly 4 to 10 cm.

Study-wide results and caveats: A significantly higher top-250-clone fraction was recorded for tumors than for blood (p = 0.039).

Bulk tissue was left unsorted, and RNA and DNA were co-extracted from 20-30 mg of it. Chronic HBV infection, untreated so far, was present in the patients. Viable tumor cell content exceeded 80% in every tumor sample. The J segment lost 7 bases and the V segment lost 1 base, leaving 7 bases of the junction unmatched. Germline CDR1 is KGHSH and CDR2 is LQKENI. This CDR3 comprises 15 residues. Notes on this clonotype: Its antigen is not identified.

Researchers generated TCR beta cDNA from roughly 510 ng of total RNA, relying on a constant-region primer. Generation of the TCR beta libraries relied on three nested multiplex PCR rounds using slightly modified ARM-PCR. In the first two PCR rounds, TRBV1-TRBV30 forward primers were paired with a C-beta reverse primer, and each round lasted around 10 cycles. In TCRdb, the multiplex PCR reads were re-called with MiXCR into one record per CDR3 protein. The sample yields about 120,000 distinct CDR3 sequences, around 60% seen once. Sequencing was performed on liver tumor tissue from sampling region 1. Subset given: tumor region T1, superior pole. The receptor was isolated from an older woman with primary liver carcinoma and hepatitis B virus infection. The chain combines TRBV18 with TRBJ1-2, with TRBD1 matching over 9 bases. CDR3 protein: CASSPLTGGTFGYTF. CDR3 nucleotides: TGTGCCAGCTCACCACTTACAGGGGGCACCTTTGGCTACACCTTC.